This TCR beta chain was sequenced for a study of cytomegalovirus exposure and HLA in healthy donors. The PCR used 60 Vbeta and 13 Jbeta primers. Generated by immunoSEQ multiplex PCR, the TCRdb table keeps only in-frame clones and is missing some. Here the sample spans about 79,000 clones, over 70% being singletons. Germline V gene data show CDR1 as MNHEY and CDR2 as SMNVEV (reference sequence). The CDR3 is made up of 15 amino acids. The V and J ends lost 6 bases and 10 bases, in that order; junction bases with no gene match: 12. This TCR was sampled from a man aged 40-50 years in good health and CMV-seropositive. The rearrangement joins TRBV27 to TRBJ2-1; 10 positions match TRBD2. Sequenced input: PBMCs. The DNA of the CDR3 is TGTGCCAGCAGCCAATCTAGCGGGAGATGGGGGGAGCAGTTCTTC. Protein sequence: CASSQSSGRWGEQFF.